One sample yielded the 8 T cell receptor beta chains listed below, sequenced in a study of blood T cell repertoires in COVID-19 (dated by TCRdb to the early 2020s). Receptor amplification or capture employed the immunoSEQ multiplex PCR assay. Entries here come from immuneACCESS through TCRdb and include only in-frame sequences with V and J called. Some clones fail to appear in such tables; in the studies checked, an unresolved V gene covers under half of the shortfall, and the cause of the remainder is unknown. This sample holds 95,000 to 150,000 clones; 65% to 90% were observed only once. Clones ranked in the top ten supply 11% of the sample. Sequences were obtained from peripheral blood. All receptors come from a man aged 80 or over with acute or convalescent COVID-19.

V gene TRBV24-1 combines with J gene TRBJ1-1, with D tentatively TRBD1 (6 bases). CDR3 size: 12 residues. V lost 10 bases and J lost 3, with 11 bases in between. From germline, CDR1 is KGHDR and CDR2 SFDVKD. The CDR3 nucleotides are TGTGCCACGGGGGGGGGCGACACTGAAGCTTTCTTT. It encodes CATGGGDTEAFF.

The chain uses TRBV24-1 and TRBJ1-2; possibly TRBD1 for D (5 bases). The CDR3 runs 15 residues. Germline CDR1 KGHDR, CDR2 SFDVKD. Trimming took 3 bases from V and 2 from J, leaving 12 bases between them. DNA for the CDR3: TGTGCCACCAGTGATGAGGACAAAGGAAACTATGGCTACACCTTC. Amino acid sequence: CATSDEDKGNYGYTF.

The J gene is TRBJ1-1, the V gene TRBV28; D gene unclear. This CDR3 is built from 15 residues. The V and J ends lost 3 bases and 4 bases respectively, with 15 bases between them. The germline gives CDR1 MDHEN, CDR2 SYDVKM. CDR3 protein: CASSLVRLKPTEAFF. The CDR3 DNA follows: TGTGCCAGCAGTTTGGTGAGACTCAAACCCACTGAAGCTTTCTTT. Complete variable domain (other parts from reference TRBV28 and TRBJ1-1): DVKVTQSSRYLVKRTGEKVFLECVQDMDHENMFWYRQDPGLGLRLIYFSYDVKMKEKGDIPEGYSVSREKKERFSLILESASTNQTSMYLCASSLVRLKPTEAFFGQGTRLTVV.

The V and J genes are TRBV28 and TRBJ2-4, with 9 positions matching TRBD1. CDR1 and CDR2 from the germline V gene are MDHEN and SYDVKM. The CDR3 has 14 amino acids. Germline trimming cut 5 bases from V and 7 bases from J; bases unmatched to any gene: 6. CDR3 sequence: CASSRDRVGNIQYF. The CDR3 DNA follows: TGTGCCAGCAGTCGGGACAGGGTTGGTAACATTCAGTACTTC.

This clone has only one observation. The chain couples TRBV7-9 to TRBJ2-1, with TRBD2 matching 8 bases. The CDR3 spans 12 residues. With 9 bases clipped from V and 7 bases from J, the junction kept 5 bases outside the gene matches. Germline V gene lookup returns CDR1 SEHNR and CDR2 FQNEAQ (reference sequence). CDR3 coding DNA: TGTGCCAGAGCGGGAGTAACGAATGAGCAGTTCTTC. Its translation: CARAGVTNEQFF.

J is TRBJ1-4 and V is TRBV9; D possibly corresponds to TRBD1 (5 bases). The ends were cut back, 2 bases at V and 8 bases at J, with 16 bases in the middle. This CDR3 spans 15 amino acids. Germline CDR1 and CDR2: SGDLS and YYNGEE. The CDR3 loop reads CASSVHGGDGEKLFF. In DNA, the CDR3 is TGTGCCAGCAGCGTCCACGGGGGAGATGGCGAAAAACTGTTTTTT.

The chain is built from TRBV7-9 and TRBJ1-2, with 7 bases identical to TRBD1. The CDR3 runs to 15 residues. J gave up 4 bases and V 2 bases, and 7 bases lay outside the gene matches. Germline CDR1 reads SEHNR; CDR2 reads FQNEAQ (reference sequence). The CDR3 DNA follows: TGTGCCAGCAGCTTACAAGGGGGCTCGGGCTATGGCTACACCTTC. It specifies CASSLQGGSGYGYTF.

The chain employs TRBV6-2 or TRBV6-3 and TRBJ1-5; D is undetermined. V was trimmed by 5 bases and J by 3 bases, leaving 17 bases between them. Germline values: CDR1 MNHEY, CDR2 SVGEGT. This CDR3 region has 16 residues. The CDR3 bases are TGTGCCAGCAGTCGCATCCTCACAGTGAACAATCAGCCCCAGCATTTT. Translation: CASSRILTVNNQPQHF.